The subject of this entry is one TCR beta chain. This clonotype was seen many times. Its binding antigen is unknown. Base quality data are lacking; no much larger clone is found one base away. This entry belongs to a study of T-cell reconstitution after alpha-beta-depleted transplantation in children listed by TCRdb under 2016. Notes on the research overall: Using TCR repertoire profiling, the study followed T-cell immune reconstitution in a quantitative way in children after TCRalphabeta/CD19-depleted allogeneic hematopoietic cell transplantation. Broader findings and caveats from the paper: The apparently early recovery of alphabetaT-cell counts about two months after transplant reportedly depended on only several hundred rapidly expanded clones that came from non-depleted graft cells. In some patients, the high TCRbeta diversity seen at day 60 was put down to recipient T cells and intrathymic progenitors that had survived conditioning. Over the following months the frequencies of hyperexpanded clones went down, and after one year T-cell counts and TCRbeta diversity were mostly credited to newly produced T cells.

The library was made by PCR. Sequencing instrument: Illumina HiSeq 2500. TCR libraries were prepared with molecular barcoding, using unique molecular identifiers to normalize TCRbeta repertoire quantification. TCRdb itself trimmed the public reads at Q25 with fastp, ran MiXCR and retained productive beta chains. Rows merge per CDR3 protein into single entries with the most common DNA and genes. In this sample the table shows around 300,000 distinct CDR3 sequences, about 9.9% of which occur a single time. The top ten constitute 23% of the sample. The sample's treatment or condition label, decoded: allogeneic hematopoietic cell transplantation with graft depleted of TCRalphabeta T cells and CD19 B cells. The children who served as transplant recipients had been given grafts of TCRalphabeta/CD19-depleted allogeneic hematopoietic cells. Trimming takes 4 bases from V and 5 bases from J, and the germline ends sit 11 bases apart. The CDR3, cysteine through phenylalanine, is 12 amino acids long. Of all the DNA, just the CDR3 is kept, 36 bases in frame from base 1. The CDR1 and CDR2 encoded by the germline V gene (reference sequence) are DFQATT and SNEGSKA.

The chain joins TRBV20-1 to TRBJ2-5; the D gene cannot be named for sure. This TCR was recovered from a male patient between 2 and 9 years old who had a stem cell transplant for chronic granulomatous disease, so the T cells may come from the graft donor. The material was peripheral blood, obtained 180 days after TCRalphabeta/CD19-depleted stem cell transplant. The CDR3 has the sequence CSANPDTETQYF. In nucleotide form, the sequence is TGCAGTGCTAACCCCGATACGGAGACCCAGTACTTC.